These 8 T cell receptor beta chains share one sample of origin, sequenced in a study of CD8 T cells in Susac syndrome. When the RNA was reverse transcribed, random hexamers were used with an input of about 0.5 to 1 ug. TCRdb re-called the immunoSEQ multiplex PCR reads through MiXCR, storing one row per CDR3 protein. Among roughly 150,000 distinct CDR3 sequences listed, about 95% were seen once. Specimen: CD8+ T cells from PBMCs. These receptors came from a human donor with multiple sclerosis.

The chain couples TRBV7-9 to TRBJ1-2; D is unresolved. The germline V gene has CDR1 SEHNR and CDR2 FQNEAQ (reference sequence). V gave up 5 bases and J gave up 13 bases, with 17 bases separating them. This CDR3 has 12 residues. The CDR3 sequence: CASSAPLEWSTF. The DNA of the CDR3 is TGTGCCAGCAGCGCCCCCCTCGAGTGGTCCACCTTC.

The chain couples TRBV7-9 to TRBJ2-3; the match to TRBD2 covers 10 bases. The junction had 9 bases not matched to a gene; V was cut back by 3 bases and J by 0 bases. Germline V gene lookup returns CDR1 SEHNR and CDR2 FQNEAQ (reference sequence). This CDR3 region has 18 residues. Here the CDR3 DNA reads TGTGCCAGCAGCTTTCCAGCGGGGGGGGAAGCTAGCACAGATACGCAGTATTTT. It translates to CASSFPAGGEASTDTQYF.

CDR3: CASSPPTGEQFF. The DNA of the CDR3 is TGTGCCAGCAGCCCGCCCACAGGTGAGCAGTTCTTC. The J gene is TRBJ2-1, the V gene TRBV3-1; weak D call: TRBD1 (5 bases). Trimming removed 4 bases from V and 9 bases from J, with 10 bases in between. This CDR3 contains 12 residues. Per the germline V gene, CDR1 is LGHDT and CDR2 is YNNKEL (reference sequence).

This sequence joins TRBV7-8 and TRBJ1-2; TRBD1 is a possible D gene (6 bases). Trimming took off 1 base at V and 0 bases at J, with 12 bases between the two ends. CDR3 length equals 16 residues. CDR1 and CDR2 (germline): SGHVS, FQNEAQ. In nucleotides, the CDR3 is TGTGCCAGCAGCTTAGGCGGGGGCCGTTCTAACTATGGCTACACCTTC. The encoded protein is CASSLGGGRSNYGYTF.

The V gene is TRBV7-6, the J gene TRBJ2-5; the D gene could be TRBD1 or TRBD2 (6 bases each). The CDR3 is 15 residues long. Per germline, CDR1 SGHVS and CDR2 FNYEAQ. The V gene lost 5 bases and the J gene lost 5 bases, with 18 bases spanning the gap. This CDR3 is CASSGEVGGVETQYF. As DNA, the CDR3 is TGTGCCAGCAGCGGAGAGGTGGGGGGCGTTGAGACCCAGTACTTC.

V gene TRBV9 combines with J gene TRBJ1-1; D remains unclear. V lost 3 bases and J lost 4, with 10 bases in between. Germline V gene data show CDR1 as SGDLS and CDR2 as YYNGEE. The CDR3 totals 13 residues. CDR3 sequence: CASSAEEGTEAFF. CDR3 in DNA: TGTGCCAGCAGCGCTGAGGAAGGCACTGAAGCTTTCTTT.

The gene calls are TRBV3-1 and TRBJ2-1, with TRBD2 matching over 11 bases. The CDR3 consists of 17 residues. Unmatched junction bases numbered 6, after V lost 1 base and J lost 4 bases. CDR1 and CDR2 from the germline V gene are LGHDT and YNNKEL (reference sequence). As DNA, the CDR3 is TGTGCCAGCAGCCAAGCGACTAGCGGGGAGATATACAATGAGCAGTTCTTC. This translates into CASSQATSGEIYNEQFF.

The rearrangement uses TRBV4-1 and TRBJ1-2, with 7 bases aligning to TRBD1. The CDR3 extends over 15 amino acids. Germline V gene data show CDR1 as MGHRA and CDR2 as YSYEKL. The J segment lost 4 bases and the V segment lost 0 bases, leaving 5 bases of the junction unmatched. The CDR3 sequence: CASSQDQRDSYGYTF. DNA for the CDR3: TGCGCCAGCAGCCAAGATCAACGGGACAGCTATGGCTACACCTTC.